This entry lists 18 T cell receptor beta chains sequenced from one sample in a study of cytomegalovirus exposure and HLA in healthy donors. The study ran its PCR with 60 Vbeta and 13 Jbeta primers. Data came from immunoSEQ multiplex PCR; TCRdb stores just in-frame clones and leaves some out. Counted here are 160,000 or so clones, roughly 80% occurring once; the ten biggest clones make up under 2.5%. The specimen was PBMCs. All receptors come from a man aged 50-59 years in good health and CMV-seropositive.

V usage is TRBV5-1 and J usage is TRBJ1-4; D is unclear. CDR1 is SGHRS and CDR2 is YFSETQ in the germline V gene. The CDR3 covers 14 residues. V was shortened by 4 bases and J by 3 bases, with 10 bases between the two germline ends. The CDR3, as DNA: TGCGCCAGCAGCCAACGGGGAGCTAATGAAAAACTGTTTTTT. This sequence encodes CASSQRGANEKLFF.

The V and J genes are TRBV7-8 and TRBJ2-5, with a tentative D call TRBD1 (6 bases). The V and J ends lost 5 bases and 4 bases respectively, with 11 bases between them. This CDR3 contains 13 residues. The germline V gene has CDR1 SGHVS and CDR2 FQNEAQ. The CDR3 DNA reads TGTGCCAGCAGCCCAACAGGGCCAGAGACCCAGTACTTC. This sequence encodes CASSPTGPETQYF.

The chain combines TRBV5-1 with TRBJ2-5; 8 bases are shared with TRBD1. Germline V CDR1 and CDR2: SGHRS, YFSETQ. The CDR3 has 15 amino acids. The V segment lost 3 bases and the J segment 2 bases; nucleotides outside the gene matches: 6. The CDR3 is CASSSGQGTQETQYF. CDR3 bases: TGCGCCAGCAGCTCCGGACAGGGAACTCAAGAGACCCAGTACTTC.

The rearrangement links TRBV11-2 to TRBJ2-1; 11 bases agree with TRBD2. The CDR3 extends over 15 amino acids. Germline loops: CDR1 SGHAT, CDR2 FQNNGV. V lost 5 bases and J lost 4; bases outside the gene matches: 4. CDR3 loop: CASSQTSGAYNEQFF. The CDR3, as DNA: TGTGCCAGCAGCCAGACTAGCGGGGCATACAATGAGCAGTTCTTC.

The chain employs TRBV11-2 and TRBJ1-2; possibly TRBD1 for D (6 bases). The CDR3 is 15 residues long. Trimming left V 2 bases short and J 10 bases short, with 20 bases between. Germline V gene data show CDR1 as SGHAT and CDR2 as FQNNGV. CDR3 region: CASSLNAGAINDYTF. The CDR3 DNA reads TGTGCCAGCAGCTTAAATGCGGGGGCGATTAATGACTACACCTTC.

A single count supports this clone. V usage is TRBV9 and J usage is TRBJ1-4, with unresolved D. From germline, CDR1 is SGDLS and CDR2 YYNGEE. The CDR3 contains 15 residues. V lost 4 bases and J 0 bases, leaving 10 bases between the germline ends. CDR3 DNA: TGTGCCAGCAGCCCCTTCGGGGCAACTAATGAAAAACTGTTTTTT. Translated: CASSPFGATNEKLFF.

The chain combines TRBV9 with TRBJ2-5, with TRBD1 matching over 9 bases. Germline V gene lookup returns CDR1 SGDLS and CDR2 YYNGEE. The ends lost 4 bases at V and 5 bases at J; junction bases unmatched: 9. The CDR3 extends over 15 amino acids. Written as DNA, the CDR3 is TGTGCCAGCAGCCAACCGGGACAGGGTGTGGAGACCCAGTACTTC. Amino acids: CASSQPGQGVETQYF.

In DNA, the CDR3 is TGTGCCAGCAGCATGAAGGGACAGCAGAACACTGAAGCTTTCTTT. Encoded protein: CASSMKGQQNTEAFF. V is TRBV21-1 and J is TRBJ1-1; the table's D call, TRBD1, was not checked against the DNA. TRBV21-1 is a pseudogene. The CDR3 is 15 residues long.

The V and J genes are TRBV28 and TRBJ2-3; 7 bases agree with TRBD2. This CDR3 region has 15 residues. J lost 0 bases, V lost 6 bases, and 6 bases had no gene match. Germline CDR1 and CDR2: MDHEN and SYDVKM. The CDR3 loop is CASRRYGGSTDTQYF. The CDR3 nucleotides are TGTGCCAGCAGGCGCTACGGGGGGAGCACAGATACGCAGTATTTT.

The chain joins TRBV20-1 to TRBJ1-2; 7 nucleotides line up with TRBD1. Germline lookup yields CDR1 DFQATT and CDR2 SNEGSKA (reference sequence). V shed 6 bases, J shed 6 bases, and the junction held 4 bases outside the gene matches. The CDR3 runs 11 residues. As DNA, the CDR3 is TGCAGTGCGGACAGGAGCAATGGCTACACCTTC. Its protein is CSADRSNGYTF.

This chain joins TRBV9 and TRBJ2-3; TRBD2 might be the D (6 bases). Trimming took off 1 base at V and 7 bases at J, with 16 bases between the two ends. CDR3 length: 15 residues. Germline V gene lookup returns CDR1 SGDLS and CDR2 YYNGEE. CDR3 loop: CASSVSAGTSHTQYF. For the CDR3, the DNA is TGTGCCAGCAGCGTATCGGCGGGGACTTCCCATACGCAGTATTTT.

The rearrangement uses TRBV5-1 and TRBJ1-2, with 9 bases aligning to TRBD1. The germline V gene encodes CDR1 SGHRS and CDR2 YFSETQ. The length of the CDR3 is 15 residues. V lost 0 bases and J lost 8; bases outside the gene matches: 8. This CDR3 reads CASSLDGQGIDGYTF. CDR3 nucleotide sequence: TGCGCCAGCAGCTTGGACGGACAGGGGATTGACGGCTACACCTTC.

This clone has a single count. V usage is TRBV11-2 and J usage is TRBJ2-1; D is perhaps TRBD2 (5 bases). V dropped 4 bases and J dropped 10 bases, with 23 bases sitting between them. The CDR3 is made up of 16 amino acids. Germline CDR1 is SGHAT and CDR2 is FQNNGV. The CDR3 is CASSWSEASISVEQFF. The CDR3 region has the DNA TGTGCCAGCAGCTGGTCCGAGGCTAGCATTTCGGTCGAGCAGTTCTTC.

V gene TRBV7-9 combines with J gene TRBJ2-3; the match to TRBD2 covers 11 bases. Germline assignment: CDR1 SEHNR and CDR2 FQNEAQ (reference sequence). The CDR3 contains 14 residues. V was pared by 5 bases and J by 6 bases, with 4 bases of the junction left unmatched. The CDR3 protein is CASSLSGGDDTQYF. CDR3 nucleotide sequence: TGTGCCAGCAGCCTTAGCGGGGGGGATGATACGCAGTATTTT.

The chain is built from TRBV7-9 and TRBJ2-7; weak D call: TRBD1 (6 bases). The CDR3 spans 14 residues. V gave up 0 bases and J gave up 3 bases, with 9 bases separating them. Germline assignment: CDR1 SEHNR and CDR2 FQNEAQ (reference sequence). Here the CDR3 reads CASSLANRVYEQYF. DNA for the CDR3: TGTGCCAGCAGCTTAGCCAACAGGGTCTACGAGCAGTACTTC.

This clone was detected only a few times. This chain uses TRBV7-5 with TRBJ1-2; TRBD1 is the table's D call and was not checked against the DNA. TRBV7-5 is listed as a pseudogene. The CDR3 has 13 amino acids. CDR3 protein: CARSFPGDRGYTF. In nucleotides, the CDR3 is TGTGCCAGAAGCTTCCCAGGGGACCGTGGCTACACCTTC.

The chain recombines TRBV7-9 with TRBJ2-3; 12 bases fit TRBD1. CDR3 size: 17 residues. Germline values: CDR1 SEHNR, CDR2 FQNEAQ (reference sequence). The trim removed 5 bases at V and 5 bases at J, leaving 11 bases unmatched. The DNA of the CDR3 is TGTGCCAGCAGCCCTACGATAGGGACAGGGGGCAGAGATACGCAGTATTTT. Translation: CASSPTIGTGGRDTQYF. Drawing the rest from reference TRBV7-9 and TRBJ2-3, the complete variable domain is DTGVSQNPRHKITKRGQNVTFRCDPISEHNRLYWYRQTLGQGPEFLTYFQNEAQLEKSRLLSDRFSAERPKGSFSTLEIQRTEQGDSAMYLCASSPTIGTGGRDTQYFGPGTRLTVL.

V gene TRBV4-3 combines with J gene TRBJ2-2, with D possibly matching TRBD2 (5 bases). CDR3 size: 15 residues. Germline assignment: CDR1 LGHNA and CDR2 YSLEER. The V end lost 3 bases, the J end lost 1 base, and 9 bases lay between the germline ends. CDR3 DNA sequence: TGCGCCAGCAGCCACGGGGTGCAGAACACCGGGGAGCTGTTTTTT. This sequence encodes CASSHGVQNTGELFF.